One sample yielded the 8 T cell receptor beta chains listed below, sequenced in a study of identical twins. Each CDR3 protein gets one entry after TCRdb re-called the 5' RACE reads with MiXCR. The sample carries approximately 470,000 distinct CDR3 sequences, approximately 15% recorded once. The sample was also linked to a second study, of yellow fever vaccine responses in identical twins.

The sequencing input was CD4+ T cells sorted from blood. These receptors were taken from a woman under 30 in good health.

This chain links TRBV10-3 with TRBJ2-7; D might be TRBD1 (5 bases). CDR1 is ENHRY, CDR2 SYGVKD, per germline. Trimming stripped 3 bases from V and 6 bases from J, with 15 bases between. This CDR3 is 14 amino acids long. CDR3 nucleotides: TGTGCCATCAGTGACCACTACCAGGGCAGCGAGCAGTACTTC. It translates to CAISDHYQGSEQYF.

This clonotype was detected only a few times. The V and J genes are TRBV5-1 and TRBJ1-3, with a tentative D call TRBD1 (5 bases). V lost 1 base and J lost 3, with 11 bases in between. Germline values: CDR1 SGHRS, CDR2 YFSETQ. The length of the CDR3 is 15 residues. CDR3 sequence: CASSLSSGIGNTIYF. The CDR3 DNA follows: TGCGCCAGCAGCTTGTCATCAGGGATTGGAAACACCATATATTTT.

The V gene is TRBV4-2, the J gene TRBJ2-5; TRBD2 aligns across 8 bases. The CDR3 is made up of 15 amino acids. After removal of 0 bases from V and 1 base from J, the junction contained 1 base not matched to a gene. Germline CDR1 is LGHNA and CDR2 is YNFKEQ. DNA of the CDR3: TGTGCCAGCAGCCAAGATGGGACTAGCCAAGAGACCCAGTACTTC. Its translation is CASSQDGTSQETQYF.

This clonotype was observed a few times. The CDR3 loop reads CSALKQESTDTQYF. CDR3 in DNA: TGCAGTGCCCTCAAGCAGGAAAGCACAGATACGCAGTATTTT. The chain recombines TRBV20-1 with TRBJ2-3; D not certain. The CDR3 contains 14 residues. Between the trimmed V and J ends, which lost 6 bases and 0 bases, there was a span of 13 bases. The germline V gene encodes CDR1 DFQATT and CDR2 SNEGSKA (reference sequence).

This clonotype was counted a few times. The chain carries TRBV5-6 and TRBJ2-1, with TRBD1 matching 10 bases. With 3 bases clipped from V and 4 bases from J, the junction kept 13 bases outside the gene matches. Germline CDR1 and CDR2: SGHDT and YYEEEE. The CDR3 spans 18 residues. The CDR3 nucleotides are TGTGCCAGCAGCTCCAGACAGGGACAGGGGCGGGGTTACAATGAGCAGTTCTTC. Translation: CASSSRQGQGRGYNEQFF.

This chain connects TRBV6-1 to TRBJ1-1, with 7 nucleotides matching TRBD1. With V trimmed by 8 bases and J by 5 bases, 20 bases remained unmatched. The CDR3 is 17 residues long. Germline CDR1 reads MNHNS; CDR2 reads SASEGT. The CDR3 protein is CASSPLEAGGFGTEAFF. CDR3 in DNA: TGTGCCAGCTCCCCTTTAGAGGCAGGGGGTTTTGGAACTGAAGCTTTCTTT.

This clonotype has just a few counts. The V gene is TRBV4-2, the J gene TRBJ2-1; D not certain. There are 12 residues in the CDR3. V lost 0 bases, J lost 15 bases, and 12 bases lay in between. Germline CDR1 reads LGHNA; CDR2 reads YNFKEQ. CDR3 sequence (DNA): TGTGCCAGCAGCCAAGATCGGATGGGTAGGTTCTTC. Protein: CASSQDRMGRFF.

The V and J genes are TRBV7-9 and TRBJ2-2; TRBD2 agrees at 8 bases. Germline CDR1 SEHNR, CDR2 FQNEAQ (reference sequence). The CDR3 runs to 14 residues. Germline trimming cut 5 bases from V and 7 bases from J; bases unmatched to any gene: 6. In nucleotides, the CDR3 is TGTGCCAGCAGCGGGGGACTAGTAGTCGGGGAGCTGTTTTTT. It codes for CASSGGLVVGELFF.